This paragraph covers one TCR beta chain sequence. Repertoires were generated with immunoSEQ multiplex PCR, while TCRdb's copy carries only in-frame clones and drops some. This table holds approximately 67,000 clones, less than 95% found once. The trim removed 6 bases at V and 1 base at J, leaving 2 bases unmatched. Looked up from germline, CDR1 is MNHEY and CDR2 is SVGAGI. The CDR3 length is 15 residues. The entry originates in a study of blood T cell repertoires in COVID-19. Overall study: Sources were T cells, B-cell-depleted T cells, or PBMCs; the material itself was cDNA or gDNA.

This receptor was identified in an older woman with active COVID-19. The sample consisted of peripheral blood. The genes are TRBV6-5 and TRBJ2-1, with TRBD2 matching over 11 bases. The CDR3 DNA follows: TGTGCCAGCAGACCTAGCGGGGGGTCCTACAATGAGCAGTTCTTC. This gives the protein CASRPSGGSYNEQFF.